These 18 T cell receptor beta chains originate from one sample sequenced in a study of blood T cell repertoires in COVID-19 (dated by TCRdb to the early 2020s). Libraries came from the immunoSEQ multiplex PCR assay. TCRdb holds this immuneACCESS table with in-frame rearrangements only. Some clones are missing; in checked studies, unresolved V genes explain under half, and the rest has no known cause. This sample is represented by about 73,000 clones; roughly nine tenths of them were singletons. The ten largest make up under 10% of the sample. Sequenced input: peripheral blood. Every receptor here comes from a man of 80 years or more with acute or convalescent COVID-19.

This chain connects TRBV2 to TRBJ1-5; a possible D gene is TRBD1 (5 bases). V was clipped by 5 bases and J by 6 bases, with 17 bases between them. Germline assignment: CDR1 SNHLY and CDR2 FYNNEI. The CDR3 spans 15 residues. The CDR3 sequence: CASSLDTQGVQPQHF. The CDR3 DNA reads as TGTGCCAGCAGTTTGGACACCCAAGGGGTTCAGCCCCAGCATTTT.

The chain recombines TRBV6-5 with TRBJ2-3; 11 bases align to TRBD2. Germline V gene lookup returns CDR1 MNHEY and CDR2 SVGAGI. CDR3 length: 14 residues. The junction had 7 bases not matched to a gene; V was cut back by 10 bases and J by 4 bases. CDR3 sequence: CATKASGRPDTQYF. The CDR3 DNA follows: TGTGCCACCAAGGCTAGCGGGAGGCCAGATACGCAGTATTTT.

V gene TRBV7-9 combines with J gene TRBJ1-6, with a possible D match to TRBD1 (5 bases). Per the germline V gene, CDR1 is SEHNR and CDR2 is FQNEAQ (reference sequence). The CDR3 has 13 residues. Trimming cost V 5 bases and J 9 bases, with 11 bases left between them. Here the CDR3 DNA reads TGTGCCAGCAGCCTGAACACAGGTTCACCCCTCCACTTT. Protein: CASSLNTGSPLHF.

The CDR3 protein is CASSWRGDGEQFF. CDR3 nucleotide sequence: TGTGCCAGCAGCTGGAGAGGAGATGGTGAGCAGTTCTTC. The J gene is TRBJ2-1, the V gene TRBV7-3; no firm D call. The CDR3 loop spans 13 amino acids. V was clipped by 4 bases and J by 9 bases, with 13 bases between them. CDR1 is SGHTA, CDR2 FQGTGA, per germline. The full variable domain, rest sourced from reference TRBV7-3 and TRBJ2-1, is GAGVSQTPSNKVTEKGKYVELRCDPISGHTALYWYRQSLGQGPEFLIYFQGTGAADDSGLPNDRFFAVRPEGSVSTLKIQRTERGDSAVYLCASSWRGDGEQFFGPGTRLTVL.

The chain joins TRBV15 to TRBJ2-5, with D perhaps TRBD1 (6 bases). The CDR3 totals 14 residues. Trimming pared 5 bases from V and 4 bases from J, leaving 14 bases between. CDR1 is LNHNV and CDR2 is YYDKDF in the germline V gene (reference sequence). The CDR3, as DNA: TGTGCCACCAGCCCCCGCCCCAGGGGAGAGACCCAGTACTTC. It is translated as CATSPRPRGETQYF.

This rearrangement joins TRBV7-2 to TRBJ2-1; tentative D call: TRBD1 (6 bases). This CDR3 has 15 amino acids. Deletions cut 5 bases from V and 2 bases from J, with 13 bases between. The germline CDR1 and CDR2 sequences are SGHTA and FQGNSA. CDR3 DNA sequence: TGTGCCAGCAGCCCCGCAGGGACAACCTACAATGAGCAGTTCTTC. Its protein product is CASSPAGTTYNEQFF.

V is TRBV7-9 and J is TRBJ1-2; TRBD1 matches at 7 bases. The length of the CDR3 is 13 residues. Germline trimming cut 5 bases from V and 3 bases from J; bases unmatched to any gene: 3. Per the germline V gene, CDR1 is SEHNR and CDR2 is FQNEAQ (reference sequence). Here the CDR3 reads CASSRDSYYGYTF. The CDR3 region has the DNA TGTGCCAGCAGCCGGGACAGCTACTATGGCTACACCTTC.

The chain has TRBV20-1 and TRBJ1-1; 9 bases agree with TRBD1. V lost 3 bases and J lost 5; bases outside the gene matches: 4. The CDR3 sequence is 13 residues long. Germline V lookup: CDR1 DFQATT, CDR2 SNEGSKA (reference sequence). The CDR3 DNA sequence: TGCAGTGCTAGTGACAGGGGGATGACTGAAGCTTTCTTT. Protein: CSASDRGMTEAFF.

This clone has only a few counts. This chain joins TRBV9 and TRBJ1-3; D might be TRBD1 (5 bases). Trimming removed 2 bases at V and 2 bases at J, with 11 bases between. The CDR3 length is 15 residues. Germline V CDR1 and CDR2: SGDLS, YYNGEE. In nucleotides, the CDR3 is TGTGCCAGCAGCGTTGGGGGGGTACCTGGAAACACCATATATTTT. Its translation is CASSVGGVPGNTIYF.

The rearrangement joins TRBV5-6 to TRBJ1-2; D unresolved. The CDR3 has 11 amino acids. CDR1 is SGHDT and CDR2 is YYEEEE in the germline V gene. Trimming removed 2 bases at V and 7 bases at J, with 6 bases between. This CDR3 reads CASSFSSGYTF. DNA for the CDR3: TGTGCCAGCAGCTTTTCTTCTGGCTACACCTTC.

The chain has TRBV9 and TRBJ2-5, with D hard to call. Germline-derived CDR1 and CDR2 are SGDLS and YYNGEE. V dropped 3 bases and J dropped 5 bases, with 23 bases sitting between them. This CDR3 comprises 17 residues. The CDR3 sequence is CASSGGLEGRVWETQYF. The CDR3 DNA reads TGTGCCAGCAGCGGAGGATTGGAAGGAAGAGTCTGGGAGACCCAGTACTTC.

The CDR3 region is CASSVGVAGGQEQYF. The CDR3 coding sequence is TGTGCCAGCAGCGTAGGGGTAGCGGGAGGGCAAGAGCAGTACTTC. This chain connects TRBV9 to TRBJ2-7, with TRBD2 matching over 11 bases. Germline lookup yields CDR1 SGDLS and CDR2 YYNGEE. The length of the CDR3 is 15 residues. V lost 0 bases and J lost 7; bases outside the gene matches: 6.

Within the sample, this clone is medium-sized. V usage is TRBV6-5 and J usage is TRBJ2-7, with 12 bases that match TRBD1. Trimming at V came to 2 bases and at J to 6 bases, leaving 8 bases not matched to a gene. The length of the CDR3 is 16 residues. In germline, CDR1 is MNHEY, CDR2 SVGAGI. This CDR3 is CASSYTSGTGGGEQYF. The CDR3 DNA is TGTGCCAGCAGTTACACTAGCGGGACAGGGGGCGGCGAGCAGTACTTC.

The chain carries TRBV7-9 and TRBJ2-2, with 9 bases that match TRBD2. The germline V gene has CDR1 SEHNR and CDR2 FQNEAQ (reference sequence). J lost 1 base, V lost 0 bases, and 3 bases had no gene match. The CDR3 sequence is 17 residues long. The CDR3 DNA is TGTGCCAGCAGCTTAGCGAGGACTAGCGAGAACACCGGGGAGCTGTTTTTT. Translation: CASSLARTSENTGELFF.

This rearrangement joins TRBV6-1 to TRBJ2-5; TRBD2 might be the D (5 bases). Germline V gene lookup returns CDR1 MNHNS and CDR2 SASEGT. Trimming removed 2 bases at V and 4 bases at J, with 8 bases between. The CDR3 length is 13 residues. CDR3 sequence reads: CASSEPLAETQYF. CDR3 coding DNA: TGTGCCAGCAGTGAACCCCTAGCAGAGACCCAGTACTTC.

The chain combines TRBV11-3 with TRBJ2-1; 11 positions match TRBD1. The CDR3 has 17 residues. Trimming took 3 bases from V and 4 from J; bases not matched to a gene: 8. Germline CDR1 is SGHNT and CDR2 is YENEEA. The CDR3 nucleotides read TGTGCCAGCAGCTTTCCTGGGGACAGGGGGAGATACAATGAGCAGTTCTTC. Translating gives CASSFPGDRGRYNEQFF.

The V call is TRBV24-1, the J call TRBJ2-3; no clear D gene. There are 14 residues in the CDR3. The ends were cut back, 3 bases at V and 5 bases at J, with 11 bases in the middle. Germline loops: CDR1 KGHDR, CDR2 SFDVKD. CDR3 region: CATSDGRVIDTQYF. CDR3 in DNA: TGTGCCACCAGTGATGGCCGGGTGATAGATACGCAGTATTTT.

The chain combines TRBV7-9 with TRBJ2-6; D not resolved. The CDR3 is made up of 13 amino acids. Germline V lookup: CDR1 SEHNR, CDR2 FQNEAQ (reference sequence). The V end was cut by 5 bases, the J end by 2 bases, with 4 bases between. The chain's CDR3 is CASSLPGANVLTF. CDR3 DNA: TGTGCCAGCAGCCTCCCTGGGGCCAACGTCCTGACTTTC. Based on the CDR3 plus reference TRBV7-9 and TRBJ2-6, the full variable domain is DTGVSQNPRHKITKRGQNVTFRCDPISEHNRLYWYRQTLGQGPEFLTYFQNEAQLEKSRLLSDRFSAERPKGSFSTLEIQRTEQGDSAMYLCASSLPGANVLTFGAGSRLTVL.